Below are 32 T cell receptor beta chains sequenced from a single sample in a study of cytomegalovirus exposure and HLA in healthy donors. A multiplex PCR was run with 60 Vbeta primers and 13 Jbeta primers. Assay: immunoSEQ multiplex PCR; the TCRdb copy retains only in-frame clones and omits some. This repertoire shows over 150,000 clones, about four fifths found once; its top ten account for 2.4%. The sample comprised PBMCs. These receptors came from a male donor in good health and CMV-seronegative.

The rearrangement links TRBV2 to TRBJ2-7, with 7 nucleotides matching TRBD1. The V gene's germline CDR1 is SNHLY and CDR2 FYNNEI. The V gene end was trimmed by 4 bases and the J gene end by 2 bases; junction bases not matched to a gene: 5. The CDR3 contains 14 residues. CDR3 sequence (DNA): TGTGCCAGCAGTGCAAGACAGGGAACCTACGAGCAGTACTTC. Protein: CASSARQGTYEQYF.

This clone appeared once. This chain connects TRBV5-1 to TRBJ2-5, with 7 positions matching TRBD1. The CDR3 runs to 14 residues. CDR1 is SGHRS, CDR2 YFSETQ, per germline. V was pared by 0 bases and J by 5 bases, with 4 bases of the junction left unmatched. In DNA form, the CDR3 reads TGCGCCAGCAGCTTGGGAGGGGGCGCGGAGACCCAGTACTTC. Translating gives CASSLGGGAETQYF.

The chain joins TRBV7-9 to TRBJ1-1; D is unclear. The V end was cut by 2 bases, the J end by 1 base, with 5 bases between. CDR3 size: 13 residues. Germline V gene sequence: CDR1 SEHNR, CDR2 FQNEAQ (reference sequence). This chain's CDR3 is CASSLPGNTEAFF. CDR3 nucleotide sequence: TGTGCCAGCAGCTTACCAGGGAACACTGAAGCTTTCTTT.

The chain employs TRBV5-1 and TRBJ1-6, with a weak D call TRBD1 (5 bases). This CDR3 is built from 16 residues. The germline V and J ends were trimmed by 4 bases and 0 bases, with 11 bases remaining between them. From germline, CDR1 is SGHRS and CDR2 YFSETQ. CDR3 nucleotide sequence: TGCGCCAGCAGCCCCCGACAGAGCTCCTATAATTCACCCCTCCACTTT. Translated, it gives CASSPRQSSYNSPLHF.

The chain couples TRBV28 to TRBJ2-2, with D tentatively TRBD1 (5 bases). Between the trimmed V and J ends, which lost 3 bases and 4 bases, there was a span of 9 bases. The CDR3 runs to 14 residues. Germline values: CDR1 MDHEN, CDR2 SYDVKM. The CDR3 DNA follows: TGTGCCAGCAGTTTTGGGGCTAGCACCGGGGAGCTGTTTTTT. As protein: CASSFGASTGELFF.

This chain uses TRBV10-3 with TRBJ2-7; D unclear. The ends were cut back, 10 bases at V and 3 bases at J, with 16 bases in the middle. Per germline, CDR1 ENHRY and CDR2 SYGVKD. This CDR3 has 13 amino acids. CDR3 loop: CATQAVGIYEQYF. As DNA, the CDR3 is TGTGCCACCCAGGCAGTGGGTATCTACGAGCAGTACTTC.

The chain uses TRBV9 and TRBJ1-1, with 8 bases that match TRBD1. This CDR3 is 19 amino acids long. Germline loops: CDR1 SGDLS, CDR2 YYNGEE. V was pared by 4 bases and J by 3 bases, with 20 bases of the junction left unmatched. The chain's CDR3 is CASSRSGQGAGKRDTEAFF. The DNA of the CDR3 is TGTGCCAGCAGCCGCTCGGGGCAGGGGGCCGGTAAGAGGGACACTGAAGCTTTCTTT.

The chain has TRBV5-1 and TRBJ1-4; possibly TRBD1 for D (6 bases). V was trimmed by 1 base and J by 5 bases, leaving 9 bases between them. This CDR3 has 14 amino acids. Germline values: CDR1 SGHRS, CDR2 YFSETQ. The CDR3 protein is CASSLRGINEKLFF. The CDR3 nucleotides are TGCGCCAGCAGCTTGAGGGGGATCAATGAAAAACTGTTTTTT.

The chain carries TRBV15 and TRBJ2-7; TRBD1 is a possible D gene (6 bases). Per the germline V gene, CDR1 is LNHNV and CDR2 is YYDKDF (reference sequence). The CDR3 loop spans 15 amino acids. Trimming took 2 bases from V and 4 from J, leaving 15 bases between them. The CDR3 coding sequence is TGTGCCACCAGCAGATCCGGACAGTTGAAGTACGAGCAGTACTTC. Protein sequence: CATSRSGQLKYEQYF.

The chain employs TRBV4-2 and TRBJ2-7, with 8 bases fitting TRBD1. CDR1 is LGHNA and CDR2 is YNFKEQ in the germline V gene. This CDR3 is built from 13 residues. The V segment lost 0 bases and the J segment 6 bases; nucleotides outside the gene matches: 1. Here the CDR3 reads CASSQDGTGEQYF. The CDR3, as DNA: TGTGCCAGCAGCCAAGATGGGACAGGCGAGCAGTACTTC.

The chain carries TRBV4-1 and TRBJ2-1, with 7 nucleotides matching TRBD2. The trim removed 4 bases at V and 0 bases at J, leaving 12 bases unmatched. Germline CDR1 and CDR2: MGHRA and YSYEKL. The CDR3 is 18 residues long. The CDR3 bases are TGCGCCAGCAGCCCCGAGTCTAGCGGTGTAAGCTCCTACAATGAGCAGTTCTTC. The encoded protein is CASSPESSGVSSYNEQFF.

This clone was counted between two and nine times. Written as DNA, the CDR3 is TGTGCCAGCATTCCCCCGGGGGGGGCGGGCACTGAAGCTTTCTTT. Encoded protein: CASIPPGGAGTEAFF. The chain couples TRBV6-1 to TRBJ1-1, with D maybe TRBD1 (6 bases). Trimming took 7 bases from V and 4 from J, leaving 19 bases between them. CDR1 and CDR2 from the germline V gene are MNHNS and SASEGT. There are 15 residues in the CDR3.

In DNA, the CDR3 is TGTGCCAGCAGCCCGACAGGGGGCCAATCCTACGAGCAGTACTTC. Translated, it gives CASSPTGGQSYEQYF. This chain uses TRBV7-2 with TRBJ2-7, with 10 bases matching TRBD1. The germline gives CDR1 SGHTA, CDR2 FQGNSA. The CDR3 consists of 15 residues. V trimming: 5 bases; J trimming: 1 base; junction bases outside the gene matches: 5.

The J gene is TRBJ2-7, the V gene TRBV7-9; D call uncertain. Per germline, CDR1 SEHNR and CDR2 FQNEAQ (reference sequence). V was clipped by 4 bases and J by 3 bases, with 10 bases between them. The length of the CDR3 is 13 residues. The CDR3 here is CASSSQAGYEQYF. The CDR3 coding sequence is TGTGCCAGCAGCTCCCAAGCAGGCTACGAGCAGTACTTC.

The chain has TRBV19 and TRBJ2-1; TRBD2 aligns across 13 bases. This CDR3 comprises 12 residues. The trim removed 8 bases at V and 9 bases at J, leaving 1 base unmatched. CDR1 and CDR2 from the germline V gene are LNHDA and SQIVND (reference sequence). The CDR3 bases are TGTGCCAGTCGACTAGCGGGAGGTGAGCAGTTCTTC. This encodes CASRLAGGEQFF. Drawing the rest from reference TRBV19 and TRBJ2-1, the complete variable domain is DGGITQSPKYLFRKEGQNVTLSCEQNLNHDAMYWYRQDPGQGLRLIYYSQIVNDFQKGDIAEGYSVSREKKESFPLTVTSAQKNPTAFYLCASRLAGGEQFFGPGTRLTVL.

V gene TRBV5-4 combines with J gene TRBJ2-7; the match to TRBD1 covers 11 bases. The CDR3 consists of 15 residues. Germline CDR1 SGHNT, CDR2 YYREEE (reference sequence). V lost 4 bases, J lost 2 bases, and 5 bases stayed unmatched. CDR3 amino acids: CASSRGQGVPYEQYF. The CDR3 bases are TGTGCCAGCAGCCGGGGACAGGGGGTTCCCTACGAGCAGTACTTC.

V and J are TRBV7-2 and TRBJ2-5; D possibly corresponds to TRBD2 (5 bases). The ends were cut back, 7 bases at V and 4 bases at J, with 16 bases in the middle. The germline V gene has CDR1 SGHTA and CDR2 FQGNSA. The CDR3 runs 14 residues. This CDR3 reads CASKFSRAGETQYF. CDR3 nucleotide sequence: TGTGCCAGCAAGTTCTCACGGGCGGGAGAGACCCAGTACTTC. Based on the CDR3 plus reference TRBV7-2 and TRBJ2-5, the full variable domain is GAGVSQSPSNKVTEKGKDVELRCDPISGHTALYWYRQSLGQGLEFLIYFQGNSAPDKSGLPSDRFSAERTGGSVSTLTIQRTQQEDSAVYLCASKFSRAGETQYFGPGTRLLVL.

The rearrangement links TRBV5-8 to TRBJ1-1; 8 bases fit TRBD1. The CDR3 length is 15 residues. V shed 0 bases, J shed 4 bases, and the junction held 5 bases outside the gene matches. Germline lookup yields CDR1 SGHTS and CDR2 YDEGEE. CDR3 sequence (DNA): TGTGCCAGCAGCTTGGGGGACAGGAGGGGCACTGAAGCTTTCTTT. Its protein is CASSLGDRRGTEAFF.

The chain is built from TRBV6-5 and TRBJ2-7; 10 bases align to TRBD1. J gave up 5 bases and V 5 bases, and 6 bases lay outside the gene matches. The CDR3 sequence is 14 residues long. Germline CDR1 reads MNHEY; CDR2 reads SVGAGI. CDR3: CASSRGTGVNEQYF. CDR3 coding DNA: TGTGCCAGCAGTCGAGGGACAGGGGTCAACGAGCAGTACTTC.

The V and J genes are TRBV5-1 and TRBJ2-4; D perhaps matches TRBD1 (6 bases). Trimming took off 0 bases at V and 0 bases at J, with 22 bases between the two ends. Germline loops: CDR1 SGHRS, CDR2 YFSETQ. CDR3 length: 20 residues. The chain's CDR3 is CASSLGLRQTGIIAKNIQYF. In DNA form, the CDR3 reads TGCGCCAGCAGCTTGGGACTACGGCAGACAGGCATTATAGCCAAAAACATTCAGTACTTC.

V usage is TRBV18 and J usage is TRBJ2-7, with a weak D call TRBD2 (5 bases). V was cut by 3 bases and J by 3 bases, with 9 bases left in between. The CDR3 is 13 residues long. The germline CDR1 and CDR2 sequences are KGHSH and LQKENI. The CDR3, as DNA: TGTGCCAGCTCACCTGCCGAGGGCTACGAGCAGTACTTC. Protein: CASSPAEGYEQYF.

J is TRBJ1-4 and V is TRBV7-9; tentatively, D is TRBD1 (5 bases). The CDR3 is made up of 14 amino acids. V lost 6 bases to trimming and J lost 8 bases, with 16 bases between them. Germline V lookup: CDR1 SEHNR, CDR2 FQNEAQ (reference sequence). The DNA for the CDR3 is TGTGCCAGCAGATCCTTTGGGGCCGGCGAAAAACTGTTTTTT. Protein product: CASRSFGAGEKLFF. Filled out from reference TRBV7-9 and TRBJ1-4, the complete variable domain reads DTGVSQNPRHKITKRGQNVTFRCDPISEHNRLYWYRQTLGQGPEFLTYFQNEAQLEKSRLLSDRFSAERPKGSFSTLEIQRTEQGDSAMYLCASRSFGAGEKLFFGSGTQLSVL.

The chain joins TRBV7-9 to TRBJ2-7; the match to TRBD1 covers 7 bases. Germline values: CDR1 SEHNR, CDR2 FQNEAQ (reference sequence). The CDR3 is made up of 15 amino acids. V lost 5 bases to trimming and J lost 5 bases; unmatched junction nucleotides: 12. CDR3 sequence (DNA): TGTGCCAGCAGCCCAAAGACAGGGAGTTTCGACGAGCAGTACTTC. It specifies CASSPKTGSFDEQYF. The full variable domain, with the rest looked up from reference TRBV7-9 and TRBJ2-7, is DTGVSQNPRHKITKRGQNVTFRCDPISEHNRLYWYRQTLGQGPEFLTYFQNEAQLEKSRLLSDRFSAERPKGSFSTLEIQRTEQGDSAMYLCASSPKTGSFDEQYFGPGTRLTVT.

This clone was detected only a few times. The J gene is TRBJ2-2, the V gene TRBV5-1; possibly TRBD2 for D (6 bases). This CDR3 region has 16 residues. Germline CDR1 is SGHRS and CDR2 is YFSETQ. V was clipped by 0 bases and J by 3 bases, with 12 bases between them. The CDR3 here is CASSLAGGPDTGELFF. The CDR3 DNA is TGCGCCAGCAGCTTGGCTGGAGGGCCAGACACCGGGGAGCTGTTTTTT.

The chain carries TRBV11-1 and TRBJ2-7; D is perhaps TRBD2 (6 bases). Germline CDR1 is SGHAT and CDR2 is FQDESV (reference sequence). The ends were cut back, 0 bases at V and 0 bases at J, with 6 bases in the middle. The CDR3 covers 14 residues. The CDR3: CASSLAGGSYEQYF. CDR3 nucleotide sequence: TGTGCCAGCAGCTTAGCGGGAGGCTCCTACGAGCAGTACTTC.

The J gene is TRBJ1-2, the V gene TRBV28; the D is unclear. V lost 1 base to trimming and J lost 1 base, with 4 bases between them. The CDR3 length is 13 residues. From germline, CDR1 is MDHEN and CDR2 SYDVKM. The CDR3 reads CASSLYSNYGYTF. The CDR3 bases are TGTGCCAGCAGTTTATACAGTAACTATGGCTACACCTTC.

This chain connects TRBV5-8 to TRBJ2-5; D may be TRBD1 (5 bases). Germline V CDR1 and CDR2: SGHTS, YDEGEE. Trimming pared 1 base from V and 4 bases from J, leaving 11 bases between. The CDR3 loop spans 14 amino acids. This CDR3 reads CASSLSQGVETQYF. The DNA of the CDR3 is TGTGCCAGCAGCTTGTCGCAGGGCGTAGAGACCCAGTACTTC.

The CDR3 here is CASSIAAGGHNEQFF. In DNA form, the CDR3 reads TGTGCCAGTAGTATAGCGGCGGGGGGACACAATGAGCAGTTCTTC. The chain links TRBV19 to TRBJ2-1, with 8 bases aligning to TRBD2. Trimming cost V 1 base and J 5 bases; bases outside gene matches: 4. CDR1 is LNHDA, CDR2 SQIVND, per germline (reference sequence). The CDR3 is 15 amino acids. The variable domain in full, completed from reference TRBV19 and TRBJ2-1, reads DGGITQSPKYLFRKEGQNVTLSCEQNLNHDAMYWYRQDPGQGLRLIYYSQIVNDFQKGDIAEGYSVSREKKESFPLTVTSAQKNPTAFYLCASSIAAGGHNEQFFGPGTRLTVL.

V is TRBV6-1 and J is TRBJ1-3; TRBD1 is a possible D gene (6 bases). Germline CDR1 MNHNS, CDR2 SASEGT. V lost 7 bases and J 8 bases, leaving 9 bases between the germline ends. There are 11 residues in the CDR3. The CDR3 loop reads CASTQGYTIYF. The DNA for the CDR3 is TGTGCCAGCACACAGGGATACACCATATATTTT.

This chain uses TRBV6-5 with TRBJ1-5; D remains unclear. The V and J ends lost 5 bases and 2 bases respectively, with 10 bases between them. The length of the CDR3 is 14 residues. Germline loops: CDR1 MNHEY, CDR2 SVGAGI. The CDR3, as DNA: TGTGCCAGCAGTCTCAGGTGGGGCAATCAGCCCCAGCATTTT. It codes for CASSLRWGNQPQHF.

This chain joins TRBV12-5 and TRBJ2-2; 11 bases are shared with TRBD2. Germline CDR1 LGHNT, CDR2 FRNRAP. Losses at the gene ends were 3 bases for V and 2 bases for J; bases not matched to a gene: 2. The CDR3 totals 16 residues. Written as DNA, the CDR3 is TGTGCTAGTGGTTTTACTAGCGGGGGCAACACCGGGGAGCTGTTTTTT. It is translated as CASGFTSGGNTGELFF. Combining the CDR3 with reference TRBV12-5 and TRBJ2-2 gives the whole variable domain DARVTQTPRHKVTEMGQEVTMRCQPILGHNTVFWYRQTMMQGLELLAYFRNRAPLDDSGMPKDRFSAEMPDATLATLKIQPSEPRDSAVYFCASGFTSGGNTGELFFGEGSRLTVL.

The chain couples TRBV2 to TRBJ2-7, with D tentatively TRBD2 (6 bases). Germline V gives CDR1 SNHLY, CDR2 FYNNEI. V dropped 4 bases and J dropped 6 bases, with 13 bases sitting between them. The CDR3 runs to 13 residues. The CDR3, as DNA: TGTGCCAGCAGTGTGGGAAGGGAGGCCGAGCAGTACTTC. Protein sequence: CASSVGREAEQYF.